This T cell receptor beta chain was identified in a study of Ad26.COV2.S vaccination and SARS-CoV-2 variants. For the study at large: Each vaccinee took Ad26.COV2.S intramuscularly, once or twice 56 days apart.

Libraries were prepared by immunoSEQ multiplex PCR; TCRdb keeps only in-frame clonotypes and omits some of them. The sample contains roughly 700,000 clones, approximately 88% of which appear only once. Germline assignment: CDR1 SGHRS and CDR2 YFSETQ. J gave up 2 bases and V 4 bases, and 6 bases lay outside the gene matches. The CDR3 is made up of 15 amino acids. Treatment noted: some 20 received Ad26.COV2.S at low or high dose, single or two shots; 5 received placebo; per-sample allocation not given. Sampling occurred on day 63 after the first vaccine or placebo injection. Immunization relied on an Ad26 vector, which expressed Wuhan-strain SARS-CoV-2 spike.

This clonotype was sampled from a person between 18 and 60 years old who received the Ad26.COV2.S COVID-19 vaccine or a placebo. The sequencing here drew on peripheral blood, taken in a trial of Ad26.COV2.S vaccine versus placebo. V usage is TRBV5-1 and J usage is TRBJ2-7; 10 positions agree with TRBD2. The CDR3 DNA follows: TGCGCCAGCAGCCACCCAGCGGGGGGGACCTACGAGCAGTACTTC. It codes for CASSHPAGGTYEQYF. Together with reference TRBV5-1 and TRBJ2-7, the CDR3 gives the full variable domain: KAGVTQTPRYLIKTRGQQVTLSCSPISGHRSVSWYQQTPGQGLQFLFEYFSETQRNKGNFPGRFSGRQFSNSRSEMNVSTLELGDSALYLCASSHPAGGTYEQYFGPGTRLTVT.